This T cell receptor (beta chain) was identified during a study of cytomegalovirus exposure and HLA in healthy donors. About the research overall: Falling in the Caucasian-associated ancestry cluster were 80% to 85% of 350 to 400 genotyped donors. Study-level findings and limits: It was 150 to 200 TCR beta chains that were listed as cytomegalovirus-associated. In a later analysis, TCR beta V- and J-gene trimming was associated with a missense DCLRE1C variant.

Details on this clone: Its antigen is as yet unknown.

J was trimmed by 6 bases and V by 4 bases; bases with no gene match: 5. The V gene's germline CDR1 is SGHDN and CDR2 FVKESK. The CDR3 length is 15 residues. The PCR used 60 Vbeta and 13 Jbeta primers. TCRdb's copy holds only in-frame clones and misses some; the assay was immunoSEQ multiplex PCR. The data show roughly 99,000 clones, 55% to 85% seen once. This TCR derives from a man younger than 45 in good health and CMV-seronegative. The chain is built from TRBV14 and TRBJ2-2; TRBD1 agrees at 10 bases. The sequenced sample consisted of PBMCs. The CDR3 here is CASSLRQGAAGELFF. CDR3 sequence (DNA): TGTGCCAGCAGCCTGCGACAGGGGGCAGCCGGGGAGCTGTTTTTT. The full variable domain, rest sourced from reference TRBV14 and TRBJ2-2, is EAGVTQFPSHSVIEKGQTVTLRCDPISGHDNLYWYRRVMGKEIKFLLHFVKESKQDESGMPNNRFLAERTGGTYSTLKVQPAELEDSGVYFCASSLRQGAAGELFFGEGSRLTVL.